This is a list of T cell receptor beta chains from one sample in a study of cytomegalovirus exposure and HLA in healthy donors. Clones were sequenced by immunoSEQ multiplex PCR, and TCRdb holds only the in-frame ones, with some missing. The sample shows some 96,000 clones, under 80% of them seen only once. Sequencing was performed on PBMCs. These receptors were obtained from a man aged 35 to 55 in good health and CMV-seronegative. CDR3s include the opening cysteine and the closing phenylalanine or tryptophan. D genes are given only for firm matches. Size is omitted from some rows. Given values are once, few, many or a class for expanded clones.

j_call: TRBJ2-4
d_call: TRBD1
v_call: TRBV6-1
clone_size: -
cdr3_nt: TGTGCCAGCAGTGAAGTAGGGGGCGAAGACAAAAACATTCAGTACTTC
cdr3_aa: CASSEVGGEDKNIQYF

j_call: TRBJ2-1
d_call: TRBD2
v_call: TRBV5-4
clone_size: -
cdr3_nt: TGTGCCAGCAGCTTGAATAGCGGGAGTCACAATGAGCAGTTCTTC
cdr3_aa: CASSLNSGSHNEQFF

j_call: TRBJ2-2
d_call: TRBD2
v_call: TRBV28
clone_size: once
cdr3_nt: TGTGCCAGCAGTTCCCTAGCGGGAGTGACCGGGGAGCTGTTTTTT
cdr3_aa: CASSSLAGVTGELFF

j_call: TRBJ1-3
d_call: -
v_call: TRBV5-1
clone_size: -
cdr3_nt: TGCGCCAGCAGCTTGGCCCGAGGTTCTGGAAACACCATATATTTT
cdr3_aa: CASSLARGSGNTIYF

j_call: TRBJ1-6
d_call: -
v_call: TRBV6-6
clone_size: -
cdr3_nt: TGTGCCAGCAGAATGGACGGGGATAATTCACCCCTCCACTTT
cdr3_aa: CASRMDGDNSPLHF

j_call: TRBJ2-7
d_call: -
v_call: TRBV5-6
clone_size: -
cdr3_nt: TGTGCCAGCAGCTTGGTAGGACAGAACTACGAGCAGTACTTC
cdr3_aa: CASSLVGQNYEQYF

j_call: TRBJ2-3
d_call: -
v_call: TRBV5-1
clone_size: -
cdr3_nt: TGCGCCAGCAGCCGGGGGTCAGGGCGCGGGGATACGCAGTATTTT
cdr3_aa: CASSRGSGRGDTQYF

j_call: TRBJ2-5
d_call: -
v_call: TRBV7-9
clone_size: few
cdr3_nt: TGTGCCAGCAGCTTAGATAGGGGGCAAGAGACCCAGTACTTC
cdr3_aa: CASSLDRGQETQYF

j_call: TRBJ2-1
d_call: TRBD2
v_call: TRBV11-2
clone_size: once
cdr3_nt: TGTGCCAGCAGCCGGACTAGCGGTAACAATGAGCAGTTCTTC
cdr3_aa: CASSRTSGNNEQFF

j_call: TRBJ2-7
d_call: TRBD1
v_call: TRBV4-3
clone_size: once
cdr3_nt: TGCGCCAGCAGCCAAGATCCCAGGGGGCATTACTCCTACGAGCAGTACTTC
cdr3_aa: CASSQDPRGHYSYEQYF

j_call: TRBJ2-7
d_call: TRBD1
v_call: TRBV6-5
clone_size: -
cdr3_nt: TGTGCCAGCAGTTACCTGACAGGGGGCGGTTACGAGCAGTACTTC
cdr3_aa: CASSYLTGGGYEQYF

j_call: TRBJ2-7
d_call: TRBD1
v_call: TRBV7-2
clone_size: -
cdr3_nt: TGTGCCAGCAGCTACGGGACAGCATACGAGCAGTACTTC
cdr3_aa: CASSYGTAYEQYF

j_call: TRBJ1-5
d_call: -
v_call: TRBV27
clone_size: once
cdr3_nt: TGTGCCAGCAGTTTGGACAGAAATCAGCCCCAGCATTTT
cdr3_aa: CASSLDRNQPQHF

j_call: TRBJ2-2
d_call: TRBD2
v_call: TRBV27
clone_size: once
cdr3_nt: TGTGCCAGCAGCTCACTTAAGCGGGGGACGAACACCGGGGAGCTGTTTTTT
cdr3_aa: CASSSLKRGTNTGELFF

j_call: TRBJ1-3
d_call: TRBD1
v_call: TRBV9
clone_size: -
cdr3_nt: TGTGCCAGCAGCGAAGTCGACAGGGGGCCTGGAAACACCATATATTTT
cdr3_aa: CASSEVDRGPGNTIYF

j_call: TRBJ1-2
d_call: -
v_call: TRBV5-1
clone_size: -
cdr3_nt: TGCGCCAGCAGCTCCCCTGGCGGGAACTATGGCTACACCTTC
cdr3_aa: CASSSPGGNYGYTF

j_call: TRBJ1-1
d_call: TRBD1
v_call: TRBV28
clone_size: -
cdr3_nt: TGTGCCAGCAGCCCACTGGGGGACAGGGGTCTTGAAGCTTTCTTT
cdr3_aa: CASSPLGDRGLEAFF

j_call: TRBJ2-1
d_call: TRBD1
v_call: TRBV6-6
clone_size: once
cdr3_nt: TGTGCCAGCAGGGACGGGACAGGGAACTACAATGAGCAGTTCTTC
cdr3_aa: CASRDGTGNYNEQFF

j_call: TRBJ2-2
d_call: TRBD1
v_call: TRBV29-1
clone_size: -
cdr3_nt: TGCAGCGTAGCACTGACAGGGGCCGGGGAGCTGTTTTTT
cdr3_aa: CSVALTGAGELFF

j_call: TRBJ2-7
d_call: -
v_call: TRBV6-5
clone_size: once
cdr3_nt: TGTGCCAGCAGTAGAGAACCGGGGGTAACCGAGCAGTACTTC
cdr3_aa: CASSREPGVTEQYF

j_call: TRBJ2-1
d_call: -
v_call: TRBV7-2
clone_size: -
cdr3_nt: TGTGCCAGCAGCTTACAACAGGCTAACAATGAGCAGTTCTTC
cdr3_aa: CASSLQQANNEQFF

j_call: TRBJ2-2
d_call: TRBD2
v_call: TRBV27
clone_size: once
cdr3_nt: TGTGCCAGCAGTCCAGGGACTAGCGGGAGAGGGGGGGAGCTGTTTTTT
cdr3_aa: CASSPGTSGRGGELFF

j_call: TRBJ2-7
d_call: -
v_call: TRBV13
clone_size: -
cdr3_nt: TGTGCCAGCAGCTTAGGGGACAATTCCTACGAGCAGTACTTC
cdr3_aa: CASSLGDNSYEQYF

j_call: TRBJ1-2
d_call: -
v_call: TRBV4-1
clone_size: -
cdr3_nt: TGCGCCAGCAGCCAAAAGACAGGACTCAACTATGGCTACACCTTC
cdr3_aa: CASSQKTGLNYGYTF

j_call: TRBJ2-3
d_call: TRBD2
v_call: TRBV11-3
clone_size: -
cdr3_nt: TGTGCCAGCAGCTCTCGGACTAGCGGCCCTAGCACAGATACGCAGTATTTT
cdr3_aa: CASSSRTSGPSTDTQYF

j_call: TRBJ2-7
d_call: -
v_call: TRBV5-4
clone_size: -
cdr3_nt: TGTGCCAGCAGCTTCAGGGGCGCGGAGAACGAGCAGTACTTC
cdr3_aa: CASSFRGAENEQYF

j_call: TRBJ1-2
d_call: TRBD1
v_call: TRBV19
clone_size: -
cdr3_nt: TGTGCCAGCTCAGCTACAATTGCCACAGGGGACTATGGCTACACCTTC
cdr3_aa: CASSATIATGDYGYTF

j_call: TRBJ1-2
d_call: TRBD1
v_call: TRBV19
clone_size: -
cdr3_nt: TGTGCCAGTAGTATAGGGCGGGACAGGGTCGGCTACACCTTC
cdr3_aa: CASSIGRDRVGYTF

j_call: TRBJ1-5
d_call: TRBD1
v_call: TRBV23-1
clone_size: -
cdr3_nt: TGCGCCAGCAGTCTAAACCGGACAGGGGGGAGCAATCAGCCCCAGCATTTT
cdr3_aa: CASSLNRTGGSNQPQHF

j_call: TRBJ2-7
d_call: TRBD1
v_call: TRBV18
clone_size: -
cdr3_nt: TGTGCCAGCTCACCACCTGGGACAGGGCCCTCCTACGAGCAGTACTTC
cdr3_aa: CASSPPGTGPSYEQYF

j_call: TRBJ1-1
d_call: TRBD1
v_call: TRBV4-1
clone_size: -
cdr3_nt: TGCGCCAGCAGCCGAGTACCCGGACAGGGGGCGACTGAAGCTTTCTTT
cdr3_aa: CASSRVPGQGATEAFF

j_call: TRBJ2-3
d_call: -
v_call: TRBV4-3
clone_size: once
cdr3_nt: TGCGCCAGCAGCCAAGACAGGGGGGCAGATACGCAGTATTTT
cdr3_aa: CASSQDRGADTQYF

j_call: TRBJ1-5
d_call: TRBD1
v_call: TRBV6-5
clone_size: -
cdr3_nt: TGTGCCAGCACCCGACGGACAGGTCAAGATCAGCCCCAGCATTTT
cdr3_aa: CASTRRTGQDQPQHF

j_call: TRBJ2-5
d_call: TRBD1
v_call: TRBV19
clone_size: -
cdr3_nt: TGTGCCAGTAGTGTTGGGGGACAGGGGAGTCCGGAGACCCAGTACTTC
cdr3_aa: CASSVGGQGSPETQYF

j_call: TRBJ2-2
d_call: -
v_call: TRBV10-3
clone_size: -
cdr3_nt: TGTGCCATCAGTTCAGGGGTCACCGGGGAGCTGTTTTTT
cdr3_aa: CAISSGVTGELFF

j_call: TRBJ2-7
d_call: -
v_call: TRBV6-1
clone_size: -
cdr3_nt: TGTGCCAGCAGTGAACAGGGCATCTTAGGGACCTACGAGCAGTACTTC
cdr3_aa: CASSEQGILGTYEQYF

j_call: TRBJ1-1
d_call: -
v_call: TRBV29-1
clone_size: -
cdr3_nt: TGCAGCGTTGAGGGCAGGGGTAAGACTGAAGCTTTCTTT
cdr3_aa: CSVEGRGKTEAFF

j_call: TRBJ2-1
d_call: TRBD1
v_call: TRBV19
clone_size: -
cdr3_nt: TGTGCCAGTAGTTTGGGACAGGTTAATGAGCAGTTCTTC
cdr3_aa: CASSLGQVNEQFF

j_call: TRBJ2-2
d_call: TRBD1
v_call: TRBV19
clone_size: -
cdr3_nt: TGTGCCAGTAGTACTTCGACAGGGTACACCGGGGAGCTGTTTTTT
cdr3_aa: CASSTSTGYTGELFF

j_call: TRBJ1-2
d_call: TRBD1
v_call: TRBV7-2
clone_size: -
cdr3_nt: TGTGCCAGCAGCTTTAATCACGAGGGACAGACGACAGTCTATGGCTACACCTTC
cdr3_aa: CASSFNHEGQTTVYGYTF

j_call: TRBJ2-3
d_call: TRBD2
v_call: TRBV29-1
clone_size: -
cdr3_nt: TGCAGCGGTGAGGCGGGACTAGCGGGACCAGATACGCAGTATTTT
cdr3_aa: CSGEAGLAGPDTQYF

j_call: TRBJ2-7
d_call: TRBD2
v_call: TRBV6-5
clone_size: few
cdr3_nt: TGTGCCAGCAGTGACGGGGGGGATGCCTACGAGCAGTACTTC
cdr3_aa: CASSDGGDAYEQYF

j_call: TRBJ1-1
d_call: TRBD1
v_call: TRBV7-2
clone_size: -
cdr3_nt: TGTGCCAGCAGCATACAGGGGGCCAAGGCTGAAGCTTTCTTT
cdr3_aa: CASSIQGAKAEAFF

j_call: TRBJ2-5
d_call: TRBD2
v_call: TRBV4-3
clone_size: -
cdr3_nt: TGCGCCAGCAGCCAAGTAACCCCTAGCGGGGTTCAAGAGACCCAGTACTTC
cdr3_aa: CASSQVTPSGVQETQYF

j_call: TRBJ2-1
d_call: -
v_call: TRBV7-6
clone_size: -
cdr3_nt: TGTGCCAGCAGCTTAGTGGCAGGAGAGCAGTTCTTC
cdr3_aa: CASSLVAGEQFF

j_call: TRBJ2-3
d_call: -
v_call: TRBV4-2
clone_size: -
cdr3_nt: TGTGCCAGCACCACCTACGCGACGGGGGGCACAGATACGCAGTATTTT
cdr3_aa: CASTTYATGGTDTQYF

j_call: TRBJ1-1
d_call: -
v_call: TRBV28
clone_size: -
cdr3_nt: TGTGCCAGCAGTTTATTCTCACTGACAGGATCATGGACTGAAGCTTTCTTT
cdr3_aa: CASSLFSLTGSWTEAFF

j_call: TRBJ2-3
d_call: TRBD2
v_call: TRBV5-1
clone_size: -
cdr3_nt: TGCGCCAGCAGCTTGGATGACCCGGGACTAGCGGGGGGATACACAGATACGCAGTATTTT
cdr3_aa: CASSLDDPGLAGGYTDTQYF

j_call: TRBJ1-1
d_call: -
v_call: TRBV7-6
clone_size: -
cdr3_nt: TGTGCCAGCAGCTTTGGGGCGTACACTGAAGCTTTCTTT
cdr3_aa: CASSFGAYTEAFF

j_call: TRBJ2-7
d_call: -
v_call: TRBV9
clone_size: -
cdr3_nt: TGTGCCAGCAGCCTTAAGGACTTAGTTGGGTCCTACGAGCAGTACTTC
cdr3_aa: CASSLKDLVGSYEQYF

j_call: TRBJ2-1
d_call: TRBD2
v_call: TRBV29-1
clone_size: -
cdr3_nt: TGCAGTGGGGGGGGGACTAGCGGGAGGATACAATGGGAGCAGTTCTTC
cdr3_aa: CSGGGTSGRIQWEQFF

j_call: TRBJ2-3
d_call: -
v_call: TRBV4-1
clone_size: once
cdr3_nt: TGCGCCAGCAGCCAAGACGGGGTGGGTAGCACAGATACGCAGTATTTT
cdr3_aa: CASSQDGVGSTDTQYF

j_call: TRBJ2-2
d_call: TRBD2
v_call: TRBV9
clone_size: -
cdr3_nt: TGTGCCAGCAGCCTAAGCGGGAGCTACACCGGGGAGCTGTTTTTT
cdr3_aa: CASSLSGSYTGELFF

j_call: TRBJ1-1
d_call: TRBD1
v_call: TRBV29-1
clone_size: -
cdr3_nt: TGCAGCGTTCAAACAGGGGCTGAAGCTTTCTTT
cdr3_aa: CSVQTGAEAFF